Presented here are 20 T cell receptor beta chains from one specimen sequenced in a study of blood T cell repertoires in COVID-19. Assay used: immunoSEQ multiplex PCR; TCRdb lists only in-frame clones, some missing. The sample shows approximately 300,000 clones, 75% to 90% of them seen only once. Input material: peripheral blood. Receptors originate from a woman in her 50s who had recovered from COVID-19.

The V gene is TRBV2, the J gene TRBJ1-6, with 7 bases identical to TRBD1. Germline V gene lookup returns CDR1 SNHLY and CDR2 FYNNEI. The CDR3 runs 15 residues. V lost 4 bases and J lost 8; bases outside the gene matches: 8. CDR3 amino acids: CASSADRPVDSPLHF. Written as DNA, the CDR3 is TGTGCCAGCAGTGCGGACAGGCCCGTGGATTCACCCCTCCACTTT. Complete variable domain (other parts from reference TRBV2 and TRBJ1-6): EPEVTQTPSHQVTQMGQEVILRCVPISNHLYFYWYRQILGQKVEFLVSFYNNEISEKSEIFDDQFSVERPDGSNFTLKIRSTKLEDSAMYFCASSADRPVDSPLHFGNGTRLTVT.

CDR3 in amino acids: CASSLRTASSSNQPQHF. The CDR3 nucleotides are TGTGCCAGCAGTTTACGGACAGCTTCGTCCAGCAATCAGCCCCAGCATTTT. V and J are TRBV28 and TRBJ1-5, with D possibly TRBD1 on 6 matching bases. Germline CDR1 MDHEN, CDR2 SYDVKM. V gave up 2 bases and J gave up 1 base, with 15 bases separating them. The CDR3 contains 17 residues. Full variable domain (remainder filled in from reference TRBV28 and TRBJ1-5): DVKVTQSSRYLVKRTGEKVFLECVQDMDHENMFWYRQDPGLGLRLIYFSYDVKMKEKGDIPEGYSVSREKKERFSLILESASTNQTSMYLCASSLRTASSSNQPQHFGDGTRLSIL.

The gene calls are TRBV19 and TRBJ1-5; D might be TRBD1 (5 bases). The germline V and J ends were trimmed by 3 bases and 4 bases, with 13 bases remaining between them. This CDR3 has 15 residues. Per germline, CDR1 LNHDA and CDR2 SQIVND (reference sequence). The CDR3 protein is CASSILARVNQPQHF. The CDR3 bases are TGTGCCAGTAGTATTCTGGCCAGGGTAAATCAGCCCCAGCATTTT.

V usage is TRBV5-1 and J usage is TRBJ2-3; a weak D match, TRBD1 (6 bases). The V gene lost 1 base and the J gene lost 2 bases, with 14 bases spanning the gap. CDR3 size: 16 residues. CDR1 and CDR2 from the germline V gene are SGHRS and YFSETQ. The CDR3 here is CASSLSSDRFTDTQYF. CDR3 coding DNA: TGCGCCAGCAGCTTGTCATCCGACAGGTTCACAGATACGCAGTATTTT.

V usage is TRBV6-2 or TRBV6-3 and J usage is TRBJ2-1; 8 bases are a match to TRBD2. Unmatched junction bases numbered 10, after V lost 6 bases and J lost 0 bases. Germline-derived CDR1 and CDR2 are MNHEY and SVGEGT. CDR3 length equals 17 residues. For the CDR3, the DNA is TGTGCCAGCAGCGGGGGGGCGTCCGTTAGCTCCTACAATGAGCAGTTCTTC. This translates into CASSGGASVSSYNEQFF.

The V and J genes are TRBV5-1 and TRBJ2-2, with 15 bases lining up with TRBD2. V shed 6 bases, J shed 5 bases, and the junction held 5 bases outside the gene matches. The CDR3 loop spans 16 amino acids. The germline gives CDR1 SGHRS, CDR2 YFSETQ. CDR3 in DNA: TGCGCCAGCATTGGGACTAGCGGGAGGTCGACCGGGGAGCTGTTTTTT. Protein product: CASIGTSGRSTGELFF.

The rearrangement joins TRBV4-1 to TRBJ2-3; 9 bases fit TRBD1. Germline CDR1 MGHRA, CDR2 YSYEKL. The CDR3 covers 16 residues. J lost 3 bases, V lost 2 bases, and 6 bases had no gene match. In nucleotides, the CDR3 is TGCGCCAGCAGCCAACTGGGACAGGGTGTGACAGATACGCAGTATTTT. This translates into CASSQLGQGVTDTQYF.

The V call is TRBV28, the J call TRBJ2-1; TRBD1 matches 8 bases. Germline loops: CDR1 MDHEN, CDR2 SYDVKM. The CDR3 consists of 15 residues. Trimming at V came to 6 bases and at J to 8 bases, leaving 12 bases not matched to a gene. CDR3: CASSPPHQGADEQFF. As DNA, the CDR3 is TGTGCCAGCAGCCCACCCCACCAGGGGGCCGATGAGCAGTTCTTC.

For the CDR3, the DNA is TGCGCCAGTACTGACGACACTAACTATGGCTACACCTTC. It translates to CASTDDTNYGYTF. The rearrangement joins TRBV5-1 to TRBJ1-2; D unresolved. The CDR3 has 13 amino acids. Trimming left V 8 bases short and J 0 bases short, with 11 bases between. Germline CDR1 SGHRS, CDR2 YFSETQ.

The chain recombines TRBV6-5 with TRBJ1-2, with a weak D call TRBD1 (5 bases). V lost 7 bases and J 4 bases, leaving 19 bases between the germline ends. Germline V gene sequence: CDR1 MNHEY, CDR2 SVGAGI. This CDR3 has 15 residues. The CDR3 DNA is TGTGCCAGCACCCGCGAACCAGGGTCTTTCTATGGCTACACCTTC. Translating gives CASTREPGSFYGYTF.

The chain combines TRBV11-2 with TRBJ1-2; maybe TRBD1 (5 bases). This CDR3 has 15 residues. Germline CDR1 reads SGHAT; CDR2 reads FQNNGV. The V gene lost 0 bases and the J gene lost 3 bases, with 11 bases spanning the gap. CDR3 residues: CASSLEAGPHYGYTF. CDR3 DNA: TGTGCCAGCAGCTTAGAGGCAGGGCCCCACTATGGCTACACCTTC.

This clone has a handful of counts. The V call is TRBV4-2, the J call TRBJ2-5, with a weak D call TRBD2 (6 bases). Per germline, CDR1 LGHNA and CDR2 YNFKEQ. The V end was cut by 1 base, the J end by 4 bases, with 13 bases between. This CDR3 comprises 15 residues. Written as DNA, the CDR3 is TGTGCCAGCAGCCAAGCCGGGACTCCACGAGAGACCCAGTACTTC. Its translation: CASSQAGTPRETQYF.

This chain uses TRBV7-3 with TRBJ2-1; 9 nucleotides line up with TRBD2. The CDR3 totals 15 residues. The germline V gene has CDR1 SGHTA and CDR2 FQGTGA. V gave up 3 bases and J gave up 6 bases; unmatched junction bases: 6. CDR3 bases: TGTGCCAGCAGCTTTAGCGGGAGAATAGGCAATGAGCAGTTCTTC. The encoded protein is CASSFSGRIGNEQFF.

This clone was seen a handful of times. This chain links TRBV18 with TRBJ2-1; the match to TRBD2 covers 10 bases. Germline CDR1 is KGHSH and CDR2 is LQKENI. The CDR3 runs to 21 residues. The V and J ends lost 0 bases and 0 bases, in that order; junction bases with no gene match: 14. CDR3 bases: TGTGCCAGCTCACCACCCTCCGGAGGTAGCGGGGGGTTGAGCTCCTACAATGAGCAGTTCTTC. Protein product: CASSPPSGGSGGLSSYNEQFF.

The gene calls are TRBV19 and TRBJ1-5, with 8 bases that match TRBD1. The trim removed 8 bases at V and 2 bases at J, leaving 8 bases unmatched. The germline CDR1 and CDR2 sequences are LNHDA and SQIVND (reference sequence). The CDR3 extends over 15 amino acids. The CDR3 DNA sequence: TGTGCCAGTGCGACAGGGGTGGTAGGCAATCAGCCCCAGCATTTT. It yields the protein CASATGVVGNQPQHF.

Worth noting for this clone: The junction and the germline gene differ at one end; a read error may be behind it. The chain carries TRBV6-1 and TRBJ1-1, with 8 bases matching TRBD1. Germline values: CDR1 MNHNS, CDR2 SASEGT. The CDR3 contains 16 residues. The CDR3 loop reads CASSKAGGGQDTEAFF. The CDR3 nucleotides read TGTGCCAGCAGTAAAGCAGGGGGCGGGCAGGACACTGAAGCTTTCTTT.

The table lists this clone with many counts. V and J are TRBV28 and TRBJ2-7, with 7 bases identical to TRBD1. Trimming cost V 2 bases and J 3 bases; bases outside gene matches: 7. Germline CDR1 MDHEN, CDR2 SYDVKM. This CDR3 spans 15 amino acids. The CDR3 DNA reads TGTGCCAGCAGTTTAGCAGGGGGTGTTATCTACGAGCAGTACTTC. It encodes CASSLAGGVIYEQYF.

This chain uses TRBV7-8 with TRBJ2-5; TRBD1 agrees at 7 bases. V lost 1 base to trimming and J lost 4 bases; unmatched junction nucleotides: 0. Per the germline V gene, CDR1 is SGHVS and CDR2 is FQNEAQ. The CDR3 extends over 13 amino acids. This CDR3 is CASSLDRGETQYF. Here the CDR3 DNA reads TGTGCCAGCAGCTTAGACAGGGGAGAGACCCAGTACTTC.

V and J are TRBV28 and TRBJ2-4; TRBD2 matches 11 bases. The CDR3 length is 21 residues. J was trimmed by 0 bases and V by 2 bases; bases with no gene match: 15. Looked up from germline, CDR1 is MDHEN and CDR2 is SYDVKM. The CDR3: CASSLGVAGGGSIGAKNIQYF. The DNA of the CDR3 is TGTGCCAGCAGTTTAGGGGTAGCGGGAGGGGGTAGTATTGGAGCCAAAAACATTCAGTACTTC.

The chain couples TRBV15 to TRBJ1-3; no reliable D call. Trimming took off 5 bases at V and 2 bases at J, with 10 bases between the two ends. The germline CDR1 and CDR2 sequences are LNHNV and YYDKDF (reference sequence). The CDR3 is 14 amino acids. CDR3 sequence: CATSPGGPGNTIYF. CDR3 nucleotide sequence: TGTGCCACCAGCCCAGGTGGGCCTGGAAACACCATATATTTT.